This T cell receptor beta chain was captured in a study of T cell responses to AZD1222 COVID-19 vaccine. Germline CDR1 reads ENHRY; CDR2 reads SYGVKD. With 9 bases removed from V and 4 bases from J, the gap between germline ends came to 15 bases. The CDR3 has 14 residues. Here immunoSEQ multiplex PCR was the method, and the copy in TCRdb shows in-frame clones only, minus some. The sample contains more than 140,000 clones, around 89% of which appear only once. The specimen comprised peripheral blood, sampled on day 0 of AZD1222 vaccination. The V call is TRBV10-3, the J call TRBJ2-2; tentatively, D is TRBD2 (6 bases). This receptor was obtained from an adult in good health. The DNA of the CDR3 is TGTGCCATGCTCGTGGAGGAGGGCACCGGGGAGCTGTTTTTT. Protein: CAMLVEEGTGELFF.